One T cell receptor beta chain is described in this entry. Its antigen is as yet unknown. These data belong to a study of cytomegalovirus exposure and HLA in healthy donors. Study at large: Around four fifths of approximately 400 genotyped donors fell in the Caucasian-associated ancestry cluster.

The study's findings and limits: Cytomegalovirus association was assigned to some 160 TCR beta chains.

PCR employed 60 Vbeta and 13 Jbeta primers. Some clones are missing from TCRdb's copy, which holds only in-frame ones; the method was immunoSEQ multiplex PCR. The sample holds more than 80,000 clones, roughly 73% seen once. Per germline, CDR1 SGHTA and CDR2 FQGNSA. The CDR3 is 13 residues long. V gave up 1 base and J gave up 2 bases, with 6 bases separating them. Sequenced material: PBMCs. V gene TRBV7-2 combines with J gene TRBJ2-7, with a weak D call TRBD1 (6 bases). This sequence originates from a man in his forties in good health and CMV-seronegative. Here the CDR3 reads CASSLDRAYEQYF. The CDR3 coding sequence is TGTGCCAGCAGCTTAGACAGGGCCTACGAGCAGTACTTC.